One sample yielded the 21 T cell receptor beta chains listed below, sequenced in a study of immune heterogeneity within non-small cell lung tumors. Multiplex PCR amplified the TCR beta CDR3 region. Its first round ran for around 10 cycles with 32 V and 13 J primers. A single record per CDR3 protein comes from TCRdb applying MiXCR to the multiplex PCR reads. The profile shows some 3,000 distinct CDR3 sequences, under 15% of them singletons. The template for each sample was around 540 ng of genomic DNA, which had been extracted from bulk tumor tissue. Several biopsies were collected from each primary tumor during surgery. They were spaced as far apart as possible within the tumor mass. Patients underwent curative surgery for untreated, newly diagnosed non-small cell lung cancer. Input material: lung tumor tissue. Receptor source: a female donor with non-small cell lung cancer.

This clonotype is medium-sized (0.01 to 0.1%) within its sample. The rearrangement links TRBV6-1 to TRBJ2-5; the D call may be TRBD1 or TRBD2 (5 bases each). CDR1 is MNHNS, CDR2 SASEGT, per germline. Trimming took 5 bases from V and 1 from J, leaving 8 bases between them. CDR3 size: 13 residues. The DNA for the CDR3 is TGTGCCAGCAGTCCCGGGGCCCAAGAGACCCAGTACTTC. Its protein is CASSPGAQETQYF.

This clonotype rates as medium-sized (0.01 to 0.1%). The V gene is TRBV30, the J gene TRBJ2-1; D possibly corresponds to TRBD2 (5 bases). The CDR3 is 16 amino acids. Trimming pared 1 base from V and 8 bases from J, leaving 21 bases between. CDR1 is GTSNPN, CDR2 SVGIG, per germline (reference sequence). The CDR3 DNA follows: TGTGCCTGGAGTGCCTTTACTAGTGCTCGTGGGGATGAGCAGTTCTTC. This sequence encodes CAWSAFTSARGDEQFF.

A remark on this clonotype: A junction boundary mismatches the germline segment, possibly from a read error. The chain carries TRBV7-9 and TRBJ2-2, with no clear D. Germline assignment: CDR1 SEHNR and CDR2 FQNEAQ (reference sequence). The CDR3 has 15 residues. In nucleotides, the CDR3 is TGTCCCAGCAGCCCCCCCTTGATTCCCACCGGGGAGCTGTTTTTT. This codes for CPSSPPLIPTGELFF.

Worth noting for this clonotype: Sequence at one end of the junction differs from germline and may be a read error. The rearrangement links TRBV5-1 to TRBJ2-4; 8 nucleotides line up with TRBD2. Germline V gene sequence: CDR1 SGHRS, CDR2 YFSETQ. The CDR3 runs to 15 residues. Here the CDR3 reads CASSRSGRFGNEEFF. CDR3 DNA: TGCGCCAGCAGCCGGAGCGGGAGATTCGGCAATGAGGAGTTCTTC.

This clonotype is labeled as medium-sized. This chain uses TRBV20-1 with TRBJ2-1, with D possibly being TRBD1 (5 bases). The ends were cut back, 3 bases at V and 4 bases at J, with 13 bases in the middle. The CDR3 is 14 amino acids. The germline V gene has CDR1 DFQATT and CDR2 SNEGSKA (reference sequence). In nucleotides, the CDR3 is TGCAGTGCTAGCGGCAGGGCATCGTACAATGAGCAGTTCTTC. This translates into CSASGRASYNEQFF.

In this sample, this clonotype is medium-sized. This chain links TRBV4-1 with TRBJ2-1; the match to TRBD1 covers 8 bases. V shed 1 base and J 3 bases; nucleotides not matched to a gene: 5. Germline lookup yields CDR1 MGHRA and CDR2 YSYEKL. This CDR3 has 16 amino acids. The DNA of the CDR3 is TGCGCCAGCAGCCAAGCATTAGGACAGGGCTACAATGAGCAGTTCTTC. It translates to CASSQALGQGYNEQFF.

This clonotype is categorized as medium-sized. The rearrangement uses TRBV6-1 and TRBJ2-7, with 7 bases lining up with TRBD1. Germline V CDR1 and CDR2: MNHNS, SASEGT. The ends lost 6 bases at V and 5 bases at J; junction bases unmatched: 7. The CDR3 sequence is 13 residues long. The CDR3 DNA sequence: TGTGCCAGCAGATCCTACGACAGGGACGAGCAGTACTTC. It translates to CASRSYDRDEQYF.

The CDR3 sequence: CASSQAPPRRDQPQHF. CDR3 in DNA: TGTGCCAGCAGCCAAGCCCCACCCCGACGAGATCAGCCCCAGCATTTT. This rearrangement joins TRBV16 to TRBJ1-5; D remains ambiguous. CDR3 length: 16 amino acids. With 2 bases removed from V and 5 bases from J, the gap between germline ends came to 16 bases. CDR1 KGHSY and CDR2 FQNENV come from the germline V gene.

Judged by abundance, this clonotype is medium-sized. The chain combines TRBV19 with TRBJ2-3; D possibly corresponds to TRBD2 (5 bases). CDR1 is LNHDA, CDR2 SQIVND, per germline (reference sequence). The CDR3 extends over 13 amino acids. Trimming pared 8 bases from V and 2 bases from J, leaving 11 bases between. The CDR3 reads CASEERTTDTQYF. The DNA of the CDR3 is TGTGCCAGTGAGGAGCGGACCACAGATACGCAGTATTTT.

This clonotype counts as medium-sized (0.01 to 0.1%). The chain employs TRBV5-1 and TRBJ2-5; D possibly corresponds to TRBD1 (5 bases). This CDR3 is 13 amino acids long. Germline V CDR1 and CDR2: SGHRS, YFSETQ. V gave up 0 bases and J gave up 7 bases, with 10 bases separating them. The CDR3 sequence is CASSLGQRGTQYF. The CDR3 DNA sequence: TGCGCCAGCAGCTTGGGACAGAGAGGGACCCAGTACTTC.

By share of the sample, this clonotype is medium-sized. J is TRBJ1-2 and V is TRBV20-1; no reliable D call. The CDR3 is 11 residues long. V lost 5 bases, J lost 2 bases, and 6 bases lay in between. CDR1 is DFQATT and CDR2 is SNEGSKA in the germline V gene (reference sequence). The CDR3 here is CSASGNYGYTF. Written as DNA, the CDR3 is TGCAGTGCTTCAGGAAACTATGGCTACACCTTC.

With regard to this clonotype: Since no conserved phenylalanine or tryptophan closes the CDR3, a read error is the likely cause. It is unclear where the CDR3 begins or ends on the DNA, so no DNA is shown, and the CDR3 is as TCRdb lists it. The chain carries TRBV27 and TRBJ2-4; TRBD2 is the table's D call, not checked against the DNA. The CDR3 comprises 16 residues, both ends counted. Germline V gives CDR1 MNHEY, CDR2 SMNVEV (reference sequence). The chain's CDR3 is CASSGLAGGYEQYFGP.

By frequency in the sample, this clonotype is medium-sized. The gene calls are TRBV12-3 or TRBV12-4 and TRBJ2-7; TRBD2 aligns across 8 bases. V shed 5 bases, J shed 3 bases, and the junction held 9 bases outside the gene matches. The CDR3 runs 15 residues. For the CDR3, the DNA is TGTGCCAGCAGTAAAAAAGCGGGAGCCGACTACGAGCAGTACTTC. Translated: CASSKKAGADYEQYF.

The chain is built from TRBV6-1 and TRBJ2-7; D not resolved. The germline gives CDR1 MNHNS, CDR2 SASEGT. V shed 4 bases and J shed 4 bases, with 8 bases lying between them. The CDR3 runs 12 residues. This chain's CDR3 is CASSALGYEQYF. The DNA of the CDR3 is TGTGCCAGCAGTGCATTGGGTTACGAGCAGTACTTC.

Within the sample, this clonotype is medium-sized. The rearrangement links TRBV11-2 to TRBJ1-1; 7 bases fit TRBD1. Germline V CDR1 and CDR2: SGHAT, FQNNGV. V lost 4 bases to trimming and J lost 2 bases; unmatched junction nucleotides: 4. The length of the CDR3 is 14 residues. The CDR3 is CASSWGQSNTEAFF. The CDR3 DNA reads TGTGCCAGCAGCTGGGGACAGTCAAACACTGAAGCTTTCTTT.

This sequence joins TRBV4-1 and TRBJ1-1, with 7 nucleotides matching TRBD1. The CDR3 totals 15 residues. Germline V CDR1 and CDR2: MGHRA, YSYEKL. V was clipped by 1 base and J by 5 bases; unmatched bases: 7. The CDR3 loop reads CASSQAGQLRTEAFF. The CDR3 DNA reads as TGCGCCAGCAGCCAAGCGGGACAGCTACGGACTGAAGCTTTCTTT.

This clonotype was observed once. V gene TRBV11-2 combines with J gene TRBJ2-7; D is unclear. Germline V CDR1 and CDR2: SGHAT, FQNNGV. The CDR3 totals 14 residues. The V end lost 3 bases, the J end lost 0 bases, and 9 bases lay between the germline ends. The CDR3 protein is CASSFMSYSYEQYF. As DNA, the CDR3 is TGTGCCAGCAGCTTTATGTCATACTCCTACGAGCAGTACTTC. The variable domain in full, with the rest retrieved from reference TRBV11-2 and TRBJ2-7, is EAGVAQSPRYKIIEKRQSVAFWCNPISGHATLYWYQQILGQGPKLLIQFQNNGVVDDSQLPKDRFSAERLKGVDSTLKIQPAKLEDSAVYLCASSFMSYSYEQYFGPGTRLTVT.

This clonotype is medium-sized (0.01 to 0.1%) in the sample. The genes are TRBV7-9 and TRBJ1-1; TRBD1 might be the D (6 bases). The germline V gene has CDR1 SEHNR and CDR2 FQNEAQ (reference sequence). The V end lost 2 bases, the J end lost 5 bases, and 12 bases lay between the germline ends. This CDR3 has 14 amino acids. The CDR3 coding sequence is TGTGCCAGCAGCTTATACAGGGACGGGACTGAAGCTTTCTTT. Amino acid sequence: CASSLYRDGTEAFF.

This clonotype turned up a few times. The V gene is TRBV5-4, the J gene TRBJ2-7, with D perhaps matching TRBD2 (7 bases). Between the trimmed V and J ends, which lost 4 bases and 0 bases, there was a span of 14 bases. The germline gives CDR1 SGHNT, CDR2 YYREEE (reference sequence). This CDR3 is built from 15 residues. CDR3 residues: CASSPGGRSSYEQYF. The CDR3 nucleotides read TGTGCCAGCAGCCCGGGGGGCCGTAGCTCCTACGAGCAGTACTTC.

This clonotype appeared many times. The chain uses TRBV5-1 and TRBJ2-1; D is tentatively TRBD1 or TRBD2 (6 bases each). CDR3 size: 15 residues. Germline loops: CDR1 SGHRS, CDR2 YFSETQ. V dropped 0 bases and J dropped 8 bases, with 15 bases sitting between them. The CDR3 region is CASSLGGRGEDEQFF. CDR3 bases: TGCGCCAGCAGCTTGGGAGGTAGGGGGGAGGATGAGCAGTTCTTC.

This clonotype is classed as medium-sized (0.01 to 0.1%). This chain links TRBV6-1 with TRBJ1-6, with D unresolved. CDR3 length equals 13 residues. V dropped 0 bases and J dropped 7 bases, with 4 bases sitting between them. Looked up from germline, CDR1 is MNHNS and CDR2 is SASEGT. CDR3 in amino acids: CASSEALNSPLHF. The CDR3 DNA reads TGTGCCAGCAGTGAAGCGCTGAATTCACCCCTCCACTTT.